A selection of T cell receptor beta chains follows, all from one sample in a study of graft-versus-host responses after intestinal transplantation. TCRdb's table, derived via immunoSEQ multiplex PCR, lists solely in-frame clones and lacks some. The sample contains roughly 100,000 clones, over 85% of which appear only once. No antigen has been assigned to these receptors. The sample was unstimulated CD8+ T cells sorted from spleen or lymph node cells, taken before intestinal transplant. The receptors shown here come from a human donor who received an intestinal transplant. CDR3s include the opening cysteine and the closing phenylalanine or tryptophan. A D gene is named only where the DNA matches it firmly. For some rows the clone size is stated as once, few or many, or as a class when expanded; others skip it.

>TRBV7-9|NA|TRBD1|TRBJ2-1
CASSYRTRDSDNEQFF
TGTGCCAGCAGCTACCGAACCCGGGACAGTGACAATGAGCAGTTCTTC
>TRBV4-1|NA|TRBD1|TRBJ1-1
CASGPGQRNTEAFF
TGCGCCAGCGGACCGGGACAGCGGAACACTGAAGCTTTCTTT
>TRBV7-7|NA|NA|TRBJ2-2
CASSMQNTGELFF
TGTGCCAGCAGCATGCAGAACACCGGGGAGCTGTTTTTT
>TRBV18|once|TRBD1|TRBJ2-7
CASSPRDRVNSYEQYF
TGTGCCAGCTCACCGCGGGACAGGGTCAACTCCTACGAGCAGTACTTC
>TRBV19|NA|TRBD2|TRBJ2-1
CASSAGLAGSNEQFF
TGTGCCAGTAGTGCCGGACTAGCGGGCTCCAATGAGCAGTTCTTC
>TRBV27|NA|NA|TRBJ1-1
CASSEVGGMNTEAFF
TGTGCCAGCAGTGAGGTTGGCGGAATGAACACTGAAGCTTTCTTT
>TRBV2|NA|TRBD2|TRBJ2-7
CASSKPGTSYEQYF
TGTGCCAGCAGTAAACCCGGGACTAGCTACGAGCAGTACTTC
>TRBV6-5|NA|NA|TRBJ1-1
CASSYSRGWNTEAFF
TGTGCCAGCAGTTACTCTCGGGGGTGGAACACTGAAGCTTTCTTT
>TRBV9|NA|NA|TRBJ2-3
CASSRDLDTQYF
TGTGCCAGCAGCCGGGACTTAGATACGCAGTATTTT
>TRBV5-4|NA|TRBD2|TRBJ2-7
CASSSGGDEQYF
TGTGCCAGCAGCTCGGGAGGCGACGAGCAGTACTTC
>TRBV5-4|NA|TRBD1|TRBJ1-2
CASSLFVGTAGDGYTF
TGTGCCAGCAGCTTGTTCGTCGGGACAGCGGGTGATGGCTACACCTTC
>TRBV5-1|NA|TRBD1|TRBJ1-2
CASSPGTGNYGYTF
TGCGCCAGCAGCCCCGGGACAGGGAACTATGGCTACACCTTC
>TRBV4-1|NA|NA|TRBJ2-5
CASSQDRQQETQYF
TGCGCCAGCAGCCAAGATAGACAGCAAGAGACCCAGTACTTC
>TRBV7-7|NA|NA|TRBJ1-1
CASSLSLNTEAFF
TGTGCCAGCAGCTTATCTCTGAACACTGAAGCTTTCTTT
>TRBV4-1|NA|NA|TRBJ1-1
CASSQDGKEAGVNTEAFF
TGCGCCAGCAGCCAAGATGGTAAGGAGGCCGGGGTGAACACTGAAGCTTTCTTT
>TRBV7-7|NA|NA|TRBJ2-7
CASSPGHTYEQYF
TGTGCCAGCAGCCCGGGACATACCTACGAGCAGTACTTC
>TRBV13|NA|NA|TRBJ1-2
CASSEANTLQYGYTF
TGTGCCAGCAGCGAGGCCAATACTCTGCAGTATGGCTACACCTTC
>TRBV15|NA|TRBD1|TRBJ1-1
CATSRGNAGQMNTEAFF
TGTGCCACCAGCAGAGGAAACGCGGGACAGATGAACACTGAAGCTTTCTTT
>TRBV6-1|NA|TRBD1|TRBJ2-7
CASRGIWDRVYEQYF
TGTGCCAGCAGGGGTATTTGGGACAGGGTCTACGAGCAGTACTTC
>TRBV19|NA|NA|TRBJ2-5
CASSTDEDPRGETQYF
TGTGCCAGTAGTACTGATGAGGACCCCCGAGGGGAGACCCAGTACTTC
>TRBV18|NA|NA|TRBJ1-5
CASSPRGRVGYSNQPQHF
TGTGCCAGCTCACCGAGGGGCAGGGTCGGTTATAGCAATCAGCCCCAGCATTTT
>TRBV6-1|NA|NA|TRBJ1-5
CASSEWVGELDQPQHF
TGTGCCAGCAGTGAATGGGTGGGGGAATTGGATCAGCCCCAGCATTTT
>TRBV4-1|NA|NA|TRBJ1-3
CASSQDTGSGNTIYF
TGCGCCAGCAGCCAAGATACAGGGTCCGGAAACACCATATATTTT
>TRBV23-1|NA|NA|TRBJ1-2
CASGRWGTF
TGCGCCAGCGGCCGTTGGGGGACCTTC
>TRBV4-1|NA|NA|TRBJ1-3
CASSPDSGNTIYF
TGCGCCAGCAGCCCAGACTCTGGAAACACCATATATTTT
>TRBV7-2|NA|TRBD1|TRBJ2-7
CASSFGTGTYEQYF
TGTGCCAGCAGCTTCGGGACAGGGACCTACGAGCAGTACTTC
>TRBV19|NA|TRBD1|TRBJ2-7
CASSPGDRGYEQYF
TGTGCCAGTAGTCCGGGGGACAGGGGGTACGAGCAGTACTTC
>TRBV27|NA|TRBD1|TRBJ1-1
CASSYPGGTEAFF
TGTGCCAGCAGTTACCCAGGGGGCACTGAAGCTTTCTTT
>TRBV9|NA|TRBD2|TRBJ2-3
CASSVVAGGTDTQYF
TGTGCCAGCAGCGTAGTTGCGGGGGGCACAGATACGCAGTATTTT
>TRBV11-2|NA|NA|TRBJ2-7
CASSLDSYYEQYF
TGTGCCAGCAGCTTAGACAGTTACTACGAGCAGTACTTC
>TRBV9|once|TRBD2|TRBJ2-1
CASSVGLAGGYNEQFF
TGTGCCAGCAGCGTAGGCTTAGCGGGGGGATACAATGAGCAGTTCTTC
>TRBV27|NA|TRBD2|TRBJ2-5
CASSFLPGGLRETQYF
TGTGCCAGCAGTTTCTTGCCGGGGGGTTTGCGGGAGACCCAGTACTTC
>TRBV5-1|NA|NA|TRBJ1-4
CASRSSSVELFF
TGCGCCAGCAGGTCGTCGTCTGTTGAACTGTTTTTT
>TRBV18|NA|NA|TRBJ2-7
CASSPEDSSYEQYF
TGTGCCAGCTCACCGGAAGACAGTTCCTACGAGCAGTACTTC
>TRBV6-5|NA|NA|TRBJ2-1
CASSAGTPSYNEQFF
TGTGCCAGCAGTGCCGGGACACCCTCCTACAATGAGCAGTTCTTC
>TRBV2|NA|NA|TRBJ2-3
CASSEEGSTDTQYF
TGTGCCAGCAGCGAGGAGGGCAGCACAGATACGCAGTATTTT
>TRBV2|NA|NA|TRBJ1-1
CASTGNTEAFF
TGTGCCAGCACGGGGAACACTGAAGCTTTCTTT
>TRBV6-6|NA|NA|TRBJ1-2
CASTEGREGSTF
TGTGCCAGCACCGAGGGGAGGGAGGGGAGCACCTTC
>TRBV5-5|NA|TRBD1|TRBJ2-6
CASRDRALTTGANVLTF
TGTGCCAGCAGAGACAGGGCCCTTACAACTGGGGCCAACGTCCTGACTTTC
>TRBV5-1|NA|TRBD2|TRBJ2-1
CASSTTSGGSYNEQFF
TGCGCCAGCAGCACGACTAGCGGGGGCTCCTACAATGAGCAGTTCTTC
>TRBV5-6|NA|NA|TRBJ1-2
CASSLVFGDGPYGYTF
TGTGCCAGCAGCTTGGTTTTCGGGGACGGACCCTATGGCTACACCTTC